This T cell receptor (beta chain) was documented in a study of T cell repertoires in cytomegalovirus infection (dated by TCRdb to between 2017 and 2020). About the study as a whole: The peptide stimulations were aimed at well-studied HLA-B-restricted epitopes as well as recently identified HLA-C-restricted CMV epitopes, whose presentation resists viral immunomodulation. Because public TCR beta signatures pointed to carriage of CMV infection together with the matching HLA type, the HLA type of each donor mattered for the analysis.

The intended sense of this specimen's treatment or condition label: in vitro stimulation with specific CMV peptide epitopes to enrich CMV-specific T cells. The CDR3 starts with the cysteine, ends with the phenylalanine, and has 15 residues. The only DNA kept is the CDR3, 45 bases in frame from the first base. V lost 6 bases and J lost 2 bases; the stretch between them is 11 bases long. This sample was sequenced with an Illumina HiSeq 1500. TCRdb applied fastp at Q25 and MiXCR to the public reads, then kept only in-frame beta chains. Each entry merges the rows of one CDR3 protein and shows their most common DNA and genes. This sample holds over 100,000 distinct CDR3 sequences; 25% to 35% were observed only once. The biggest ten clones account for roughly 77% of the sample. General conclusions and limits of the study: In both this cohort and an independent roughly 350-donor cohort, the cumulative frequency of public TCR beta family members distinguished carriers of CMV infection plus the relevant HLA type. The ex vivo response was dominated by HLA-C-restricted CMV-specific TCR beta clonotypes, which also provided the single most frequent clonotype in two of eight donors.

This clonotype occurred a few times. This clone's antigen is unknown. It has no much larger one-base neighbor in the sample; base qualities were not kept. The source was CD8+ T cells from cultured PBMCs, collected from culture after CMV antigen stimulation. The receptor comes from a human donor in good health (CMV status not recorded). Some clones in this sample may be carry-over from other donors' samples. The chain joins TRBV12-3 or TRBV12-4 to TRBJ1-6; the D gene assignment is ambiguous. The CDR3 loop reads CASSPTVPYNSPLHF. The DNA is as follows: TGTGCCAGCAGCCCTACAGTTCCCTATAATTCACCCCTCCACTTT.